This entry lists 11 T cell receptor beta chains sequenced from one sample in a study of Graves' ophthalmopathy and Graves' hyperthyroidism. Beta-chain TCR CDR3 regions were amplified from RNA transcripts. First-round RT-PCR used HTBI primers; second-round multiplex PCR followed. One entry per CDR3 protein, called by TCRdb with MiXCR from the multiplex PCR reads. This table has 650,000 to 800,000 distinct CDR3 sequences, about 40% appearing once. The sample comprised peripheral blood. The receptors stem from an adult man with Graves' ophthalmopathy.

The gene calls are TRBV12-3 or TRBV12-4 and TRBJ2-7; the D gene is possibly TRBD2 (6 bases). The V end lost 3 bases, the J end lost 5 bases, and 14 bases lay between the germline ends. The CDR3 is made up of 14 amino acids. As DNA, the CDR3 is TGTGCCAGCAGTTTGTTAAGGTCGGGAGACGAGCAGTACTTC. Translated, it gives CASSLLRSGDEQYF.

The V call is TRBV19, the J call TRBJ1-5; a possible D gene is TRBD1 (5 bases). V was shortened by 3 bases and J by 8 bases, with 8 bases between the two germline ends. CDR1 is LNHDA and CDR2 is SQIVND in the germline V gene (reference sequence). The CDR3 has 12 residues. CDR3 coding DNA: TGTGCCAGTAGTATGGGGGGAAAGCCCCAGCATTTT. Residues: CASSMGGKPQHF.

This clonotype was picked up many times. This chain connects TRBV5-1 to TRBJ2-2; D not resolved. The V and J ends lost 4 bases and 2 bases respectively, with 9 bases between them. The CDR3 totals 14 residues. From germline, CDR1 is SGHRS and CDR2 YFSETQ. CDR3: CASSGGPNTGELFF. The DNA for the CDR3 is TGCGCCAGCAGCGGCGGTCCTAACACCGGGGAGCTGTTTTTT.

As regards this clonotype: Since no conserved phenylalanine or tryptophan closes the CDR3, a read error is the likely cause. The V call is TRBV12-3 or TRBV12-4, the J call TRBJ2-7; D is ambiguous. The CDR3 is 11 amino acids. V was trimmed by 1 base and J by 6 bases, leaving 4 bases between them. The DNA for the CDR3 is TGTGCCAGCAGTTTAGGAGGCGAGCAGTACCTC. Protein: CASSLGGEQYL.

This clonotype was recorded at least ten times. CDR3 amino acids: CASSSQGTAGELFF. CDR3 coding DNA: TGTGCCAGTAGTTCTCAGGGTACGGCCGGGGAGCTGTTTTTT. J is TRBJ2-2 and V is TRBV19; possibly TRBD1 for D (5 bases). V lost 5 bases, J lost 6 bases, and 13 bases lay in between. This CDR3 spans 14 amino acids. The germline gives CDR1 LNHDA, CDR2 SQIVND (reference sequence).

Regarding this clonotype: It may be a read error: a sequence one base away is much more abundant. The DNA of the CDR3 is TGTGCCAGCAGCTTAGACATACCGGGTGGCCCAGAACAGACCCAGTACTTC. Encoded protein: CASSLDIPGGPEQTQYF. The chain combines TRBV7-6 with TRBJ2-5, with D hard to call. This CDR3 has 17 amino acids. Germline loops: CDR1 SGHVS, CDR2 FNYEAQ. Trimming took 1 base from V and 6 from J, leaving 21 bases between them.

A word on this clonotype: Mismatch with germline at one junction end may stem from a read error. The V gene is TRBV11-2, the J gene TRBJ2-7; 8 bases match TRBD1. This CDR3 comprises 13 residues. Germline assignment: CDR1 SGHAT and CDR2 FQNNGV. This chain's CDR3 is CASSSGQAYGQYF. In DNA form, the CDR3 reads TGTGCCAGCAGCTCGGGACAGGCCTACGGGCAGTACTTC.

This clonotype was recorded many times. The chain uses TRBV12-3 or TRBV12-4 and TRBJ1-1; no clear D. The CDR3 consists of 13 residues. With 6 bases removed from V and 0 bases from J, the gap between germline ends came to 8 bases. CDR3 nucleotides: TGTGCCAGCAGGTCTATGGTGAACACTGAAGCTTTCTTT. This translates into CASRSMVNTEAFF.

The chain carries TRBV20-1 and TRBJ2-5; D call uncertain. Per the germline V gene, CDR1 is DFQATT and CDR2 is SNEGSKA (reference sequence). The CDR3 totals 15 residues. V was clipped by 1 base and J by 0 bases, with 12 bases between them. CDR3 protein: CSARGSLPYQETQYF. The CDR3 coding sequence is TGCAGTGCTAGAGGCAGCCTACCTTACCAAGAGACCCAGTACTTC.

For this clonotype: The CDR3 carries no conserved terminal phenylalanine or tryptophan, so it likely arises from a read error. The DNA is left out, because the CDR3 cannot be placed on it with certainty; the CDR3 is given as TCRdb lists it. The chain joins TRBV19 to TRBJ1-1; no check of the table's D call, TRBD1, against the DNA was made. Looked up from germline, CDR1 is LNHDA and CDR2 is SQIVND (reference sequence). The CDR3 extends over 9 residues, inclusive of both ends. CDR3 region: CASTGTGGS.

There are many counts of this clonotype. V is TRBV29-1 and J is TRBJ2-5; 9 bases map to TRBD2. The V gene end was trimmed by 4 bases and the J gene end by 0 bases; junction bases not matched to a gene: 3. Germline V gene sequence: CDR1 SQVTM, CDR2 ANQGSEA. The CDR3 is 14 amino acids. DNA of the CDR3: TGCAGCGTTGGGGCGGGAGGGGACCAAGAGACCCAGTACTTC. It specifies CSVGAGGDQETQYF.